These 24 T cell receptor beta chains share one sample of origin, sequenced in a study of metastatic and nonmetastatic thyroid tumors. Every patient underwent thyroid surgery untreated. TCRdb re-clonotyped the PCR reads via MiXCR. The table shows approximately 19,000 clones, with 15% to 20% occurring only once. Sequencing used blood. These TCRs come from a female donor with papillary thyroid cancer or a benign thyroid nodule (not recorded which). Some clones in this sample may be carry-over from other donors' samples.

This clone has just a few counts. The chain joins TRBV29-1 to TRBJ1-2; D unresolved. V dropped 1 base and J dropped 3 bases, with 6 bases sitting between them. Germline CDR1 SQVTM, CDR2 ANQGSEA. The CDR3 runs 12 residues. The CDR3 nucleotides read TGCAGCGTTGAAGGAGGAGACTATGGCTACACCTTC. It codes for CSVEGGDYGYTF.

A word on this clone: Germline and junction disagree at one end, which may indicate a read error. The rearrangement links TRBV24-1 to TRBJ2-2; no reliable D call. The germline CDR1 and CDR2 sequences are KGHDR and SFDVKD. The CDR3 covers 15 residues. CDR3 sequence reads: CAASGGVYDTGELFF. As DNA, the CDR3 is TGTGCCGCCAGTGGCGGAGTATACGACACCGGCGAGCTGTTTTTT.

This clone was observed many times. The chain uses TRBV20-1 and TRBJ1-1, with 11 bases aligning to TRBD1. The CDR3 is 13 residues long. V lost 7 bases, J lost 4 bases, and 5 bases stayed unmatched. Germline V CDR1 and CDR2: DFQATT, SNEGSKA (reference sequence). This CDR3 is CSVGTGGGTEAFF. CDR3 DNA: TGCAGTGTGGGGACAGGGGGAGGCACTGAAGCTTTCTTT.

This clone was seen repeatedly, ten times or more. The rearrangement joins TRBV28 to TRBJ2-5; D remains ambiguous. Trimming removed 1 base from V and 0 bases from J, with 6 bases in between. The germline V gene encodes CDR1 MDHEN and CDR2 SYDVKM. CDR3 length equals 14 residues. CDR3 bases: TGTGCCAGCAGTTTATCGGCGAACCAAGAGACCCAGTACTTC. The encoded protein is CASSLSANQETQYF. The variable domain in full, completed from reference TRBV28 and TRBJ2-5, reads DVKVTQSSRYLVKRTGEKVFLECVQDMDHENMFWYRQDPGLGLRLIYFSYDVKMKEKGDIPEGYSVSREKKERFSLILESASTNQTSMYLCASSLSANQETQYFGPGTRLLVL.

At least ten counts were recorded for this clone. The CDR3 DNA follows: TGTGCCAGCAGCTTACGGATCTCAGGGGGCACTGAAGCTTTCTTT. Translated: CASSLRISGGTEAFF. This chain links TRBV11-3 with TRBJ1-1; TRBD1 agrees at 7 bases. This CDR3 is built from 15 residues. Germline loops: CDR1 SGHNT, CDR2 YENEEA. V shed 2 bases and J 4 bases; nucleotides not matched to a gene: 7.

Many counts were recorded for this clone. The chain joins TRBV30 to TRBJ1-3, with D perhaps TRBD1 (6 bases). The ends were cut back, 4 bases at V and 5 bases at J, with 18 bases in the middle. In germline, CDR1 is GTSNPN, CDR2 SVGIG (reference sequence). This CDR3 contains 15 residues. The CDR3 DNA is TGTGCCTGGACTAAGCCCGGGGGGCGTCGAAACACCATATATTTT. Amino acids: CAWTKPGGRRNTIYF.

The table lists this clone with many counts. At the DNA level, this CDR3 is encoded by other sequences in the same sample as well. The chain has TRBV20-1 and TRBJ1-2, with no clear D. Trimming left V 0 bases short and J 2 bases short, with 7 bases between. There are 13 residues in the CDR3. Germline V gene sequence: CDR1 DFQATT, CDR2 SNEGSKA (reference sequence). CDR3 protein: CSARDQVNYGYTF. The CDR3 bases are TGCAGTGCTAGAGATCAGGTCAACTATGGCTACACCTTC.

This clone was detected only a few times. V is TRBV15 and J is TRBJ2-1; no definite D call. The germline V gene encodes CDR1 LNHNV and CDR2 YYDKDF (reference sequence). CDR3 length equals 11 residues. V dropped 5 bases and J dropped 15 bases, with 14 bases sitting between them. CDR3 loop: CATSRLAERFF. CDR3 DNA sequence: TGTGCCACCAGCCGCCTGGCTGAGAGGTTCTTC.

On this clone itself: It may be a read error: a sequence one base away is much more abundant. The chain uses TRBV5-4 and TRBJ2-2, with D maybe TRBD2 (6 bases). CDR3 length: 17 residues. Germline-derived CDR1 and CDR2 are SGHNT and YYREEE (reference sequence). V lost 1 base to trimming and J lost 3 bases, with 16 bases between them. The CDR3 is CASSLSRREGYTGELFF. DNA of the CDR3: TGTGCCAGCAGCTTGTCCCGGAGGGAAGGGTACACCGGGGAGCTGTTTTTT. The full variable domain, its missing parts supplied by reference TRBV5-4 and TRBJ2-2, is ETGVTQSPTHLIKTRGQQVTLRCSSQSGHNTVSWYQQALGQGPQFIFQYYREEENGRGNFPPRFSGLQFPNYSSELNVNALELDDSALYLCASSLSRREGYTGELFFGEGSRLTVL.

This clone has a handful of counts. This sequence joins TRBV4-1 and TRBJ2-3, with 9 bases fitting TRBD2. This CDR3 region has 17 residues. Germline CDR1 and CDR2: MGHRA and YSYEKL. The CDR3 sequence is CATTRSSSGASTDTQYF. The CDR3 DNA sequence: TGCGCTACAACTAGGTCGTCTAGCGGGGCTAGCACAGATACGCAGTATTTT.

This clone is a singleton in its sample. A junction end diverges from the germline sequence, so it may reflect a read error. The identical CDR3 is also encoded by other nucleotide sequences in the sample. This sequence joins TRBV7-2 and TRBJ2-3; 9 nucleotides align to TRBD1. The CDR3 length is 16 residues. Looked up from germline, CDR1 is SGHTA and CDR2 is FQGNSA. This CDR3 reads CASSLGLTGGTDTQYF. CDR3 DNA sequence: TGTGCCAGCAGCTTAGGCTTAACAGGGGGCACAGATACACAGTATTTT.

Many counts were recorded for this clone. This chain uses TRBV20-1 with TRBJ1-4, with 7 nucleotides matching TRBD1. Germline CDR1 is DFQATT and CDR2 is SNEGSKA (reference sequence). This CDR3 has 14 amino acids. The V segment lost 4 bases and the J segment 6 bases; nucleotides outside the gene matches: 8. CDR3 sequence (DNA): TGCAGTGCTAATGGCAGGGGGGAGGATGAAAAACTGTTTTTT. Translated: CSANGRGEDEKLFF.

This clone has at least ten counts. The CDR3 here is CASSKTGIQNIQYF. CDR3 nucleotides: TGTGCCAGTAGCAAGACAGGGATCCAAAACATTCAGTACTTC. The gene calls are TRBV19 and TRBJ2-4, with 7 bases fitting TRBD1. The germline CDR1 and CDR2 sequences are LNHDA and SQIVND (reference sequence). The trim removed 6 bases at V and 5 bases at J, leaving 7 bases unmatched. This CDR3 is 14 amino acids long.

This clone was found many times. This sequence joins TRBV4-2 and TRBJ1-4; a weak D match, TRBD1 (5 bases). V lost 2 bases, J lost 7 bases, and 11 bases lay in between. The CDR3 sequence is 14 residues long. The germline V gene has CDR1 LGHNA and CDR2 YNFKEQ. The CDR3 DNA is TGTGCCAGCAGCCAACCCCGGGACCTTGAAAAACTGTTTTTT. The encoded protein is CASSQPRDLEKLFF.

This clone has just a few counts. Just one base apart from a much larger clone, this may be a read error. As the CDR3 is not closed by the conserved phenylalanine or tryptophan, this likely results from a read error. The chain carries TRBV10-3 and TRBJ2-1; 8 positions match TRBD1. This CDR3 is 13 amino acids long. The germline CDR1 and CDR2 sequences are ENHRY and SYGVKD. This CDR3 reads CSITRTGSGEQFL. As DNA, the CDR3 is TGTTCCATCACCCGGACAGGGAGTGGTGAGCAGTTCCTC.

This clone was seen many times. The chain employs TRBV9 and TRBJ2-3; 13 bases agree with TRBD2. Germline V CDR1 and CDR2: SGDLS, YYNGEE. This CDR3 is built from 18 residues. J gave up 2 bases and V 0 bases, and 6 bases lay outside the gene matches. CDR3 amino acids: CASSVDTSGGGFTDTQYF. CDR3 in DNA: TGTGCCAGCAGCGTAGATACTAGCGGGGGGGGATTCACAGATACGCAGTATTTT.

The chain links TRBV7-2 to TRBJ2-7, with D possibly being TRBD1 (5 bases). CDR3 size: 14 residues. Looked up from germline, CDR1 is SGHTA and CDR2 is FQGNSA. Trimming took 7 bases from V and 1 from J, leaving 14 bases between them. Here the CDR3 DNA reads TGTGCCAGCACCAAACAGGTACTATCCTACGAGCAGTACTTC. It translates to CASTKQVLSYEQYF. The complete variable domain, with remaining parts taken from reference TRBV7-2 and TRBJ2-7, reads GAGVSQSPSNKVTEKGKDVELRCDPISGHTALYWYRQSLGQGLEFLIYFQGNSAPDKSGLPSDRFSAERTGGSVSTLTIQRTQQEDSAVYLCASTKQVLSYEQYFGPGTRLTVT.

This clone was seen more than once but under ten times. The genes are TRBV12-3 or TRBV12-4 and TRBJ2-3; 10 bases align to TRBD2. Germline trimming cut 4 bases from V and 0 bases from J; bases unmatched to any gene: 4. This CDR3 has 16 amino acids. The CDR3 DNA reads TGTGCCAGCAGTTCGCAGACTAGCGGGAGCACAGATACGCAGTATTTT. Translated, it gives CASSSQTSGSTDTQYF.

The V call is TRBV27, the J call TRBJ1-1, with 9 bases that match TRBD1. The CDR3 spans 15 residues. After removal of 6 bases from V and 3 bases from J, the junction contained 8 bases not matched to a gene. Germline loops: CDR1 MNHEY, CDR2 SMNVEV (reference sequence). The CDR3 DNA follows: TGTGCCAGCAGCTTGTCGGGACAGGGTTACACTGAAGCTTTCTTT. Residues: CASSLSGQGYTEAFF.

This clone was seen many times. The chain links TRBV20-1 to TRBJ1-5, with a weak D call TRBD1 (6 bases). There are 17 residues in the CDR3. CDR1 and CDR2 from the germline V gene are DFQATT and SNEGSKA (reference sequence). V dropped 2 bases and J dropped 0 bases, with 17 bases sitting between them. CDR3 amino acids: CSARLPRGDGSNQPQHF. Written as DNA, the CDR3 is TGCAGTGCTAGACTCCCGAGGGGGGACGGTAGCAATCAGCCCCAGCATTTT.

The chain has TRBV5-1 and TRBJ2-1, with 7 positions matching TRBD2. The CDR3 length is 17 residues. V trimming: 3 bases; J trimming: 5 bases; junction bases outside the gene matches: 14. Per the germline V gene, CDR1 is SGHRS and CDR2 is YFSETQ. DNA of the CDR3: TGCGCCAGCAGCTATTTGACTAGCTCTCTTCTAAACAATGAGCAGTTCTTC. It specifies CASSYLTSSLLNNEQFF.

This clone has at least ten counts. Additional DNA sequences in this sample encode the identical CDR3. The chain joins TRBV7-3 to TRBJ2-1, with 11 positions matching TRBD2. J was trimmed by 4 bases and V by 3 bases; bases with no gene match: 2. Germline loops: CDR1 SGHTA, CDR2 FQGTGA. This CDR3 is built from 15 residues. The CDR3 coding sequence is TGTGCCAGCAGCTTTAGCGGGGGGGTATACAATGAGCAGTTCTTC. Residues: CASSFSGGVYNEQFF.

With regard to this clone: One end of the junction varies from germline; a read error may be responsible. The chain uses TRBV11-2 and TRBJ1-5; D unclear. Germline assignment: CDR1 SGHAT and CDR2 FQNNGV. The CDR3 covers 13 residues. Written as DNA, the CDR3 is TGTGCCAGCAGCTTAGACAGAAATCAGACCCAGAATTTT. It translates to CASSLDRNQTQNF.

In this sample, this clone turned up many times. V is TRBV7-3 and J is TRBJ1-5, with TRBD1 as a possible D gene (5 bases). Germline values: CDR1 SGHTA, CDR2 FQGTGA. Deletions cut 0 bases from V and 2 bases from J, with 5 bases between. CDR3 length: 14 residues. CDR3 sequence (DNA): TGTGCCAGCAGCTTAACGGGGGGCAATCAGCCCCAGCATTTT. Translation: CASSLTGGNQPQHF.